This TCR beta chain was captured by sequencing in a study of pediatric ulcerative colitis. The CDR3 length is 15 residues. Deletions cut 6 bases from V and 0 bases from J, with 15 bases between. Germline V gene lookup returns CDR1 SQVTM and CDR2 ANQGSEA. Study outcomes and limitations: Substantially fewer templates came from two patients' blood samples. Compared with controls, ulcerative colitis showed greater blood-rectum clone sharing. Acute severe colitis showed lower rectal diversity from clonal expansions.

In the case of this clone: Antigen: not known.

The assay was immunoSEQ multiplex PCR, and TCRdb's table has in-frame clones only and misses some. Found here are tens of thousands of clones, 75% of them singletons; the top ten hold about 9.1%. One to two pinch biopsies were taken from the rectum during colonoscopy. The chain links TRBV29-1 to TRBJ2-1; D perhaps matches TRBD1 (6 bases). The TCR was taken from a boy younger than 18 with severe ulcerative colitis. Sample: gut tissue. The CDR3 nucleotides read TGCAGCGTCAGCGGACAGCTAAGCTCCTACAATGAGCAGTTCTTC. Translating it yields CSVSGQLSSYNEQFF.